The entry below describes one TCR beta chain. Its antigen is still unknown. Notes on the study in general: Tumor memory CD4+ T cell TCR gene usage clustered with blood and lymph node memory CD4+ cells and lymph node naive CD4+ cells. Tumor Treg TCRs overlapped most with tumor naive CD4+ cells.

Full-length variable regions came from constant-region reverse primers plus semi-nested Nested Universal Primer A PCR. MiXCR, run by TCRdb on the 5' RACE reads, gives a single entry per CDR3 protein. The sample consists of approximately 40,000 distinct CDR3 sequences, approximately 30% of them appearing once. The memory fraction was CD4+CD45RO+CD25- cells. Sequencing was done on a sample of tumor-infiltrating memory CD4+ T cells sorted from the breast tumor. Subset of the sample: memory CD4+ T cells, CD4+CD45RO+CD25-. The TCR comes from a female donor with breast cancer.

In DNA, the CDR3 is TGCGCCAGCAGCCCTCACAGGGGTCAAGAGACCCAGTACTTC. This sequence encodes CASSPHRGQETQYF. The chain combines TRBV4-1 with TRBJ2-5; 7 bases are a match to TRBD1. V lost 4 bases and J lost 2; bases outside the gene matches: 4. The V gene's germline CDR1 is MGHRA and CDR2 YSYEKL. This CDR3 comprises 14 residues.